One and the same sample provided the 29 T cell receptor beta chains below, sequenced in a study of T cell repertoires in cytomegalovirus infection. Antigen specificity for these receptors is unknown. TCRdb re-derived calls from the reads in MiXCR, one entry per CDR3 protein. The sample contains around 71,000 distinct CDR3 sequences, roughly 40% of which appear only once. The sample here was CD8+ T cells from cultured PBMCs, taken from culture after CMV antigen stimulation. The receptors here all came from a human donor in good health (CMV status not recorded). Some clones in this sample may be carry-over from other donors' samples.

In its sample, this clonotype was seen many times. V usage is TRBV4-3 and J usage is TRBJ1-1; D possibly corresponds to TRBD1 (6 bases). Trimming removed 4 bases at V and 0 bases at J, with 30 bases between. The V gene's germline CDR1 is LGHNA and CDR2 YSLEER. CDR3 size: 21 residues. The CDR3 loop is CASSRYKIMGAGGSMNTEAFF. Here the CDR3 DNA reads TGCGCCAGCAGCCGATACAAGATTATGGGGGCCGGAGGGTCCATGAACACTGAAGCTTTCTTT.

This sequence joins TRBV7-2 and TRBJ2-3; TRBD1 is a possible D gene (6 bases). CDR3 length: 15 residues. The V gene lost 3 bases and the J gene lost 2 bases, with 12 bases spanning the gap. Germline V gene data show CDR1 as SGHTA and CDR2 as FQGNSA. The CDR3 spells CASSFRDTLTDTQYF. The CDR3 DNA follows: TGTGCCAGCAGCTTCCGGGACACCCTCACAGATACGCAGTATTTT.

The V gene is TRBV14, the J gene TRBJ2-3, with 9 bases matching TRBD1. The length of the CDR3 is 17 residues. V shed 4 bases and J 6 bases; nucleotides not matched to a gene: 14. The germline gives CDR1 SGHDN, CDR2 FVKESK. CDR3 bases: TGTGCCAGCAGCCCTGGACAGGGGATTCCGTTTACGGATACGCAGTATTTT. Amino acids: CASSPGQGIPFTDTQYF.

This clonotype was counted only a few times. The chain employs TRBV15 and TRBJ1-4, with D tentatively TRBD1 (5 bases). With 1 base removed from V and 0 bases from J, the gap between germline ends came to 9 bases. CDR1 LNHNV and CDR2 YYDKDF come from the germline V gene (reference sequence). This CDR3 region has 16 residues. CDR3 coding DNA: TGTGCCACCAGCAGAGCTCGAGGGGCAACTAATGAAAAACTGTTTTTT. Encoded protein: CATSRARGATNEKLFF.

This clonotype was counted at least ten times. The chain links TRBV7-2 to TRBJ2-5; possible D gene TRBD2, 6 bases. CDR1 and CDR2 (germline): SGHTA, FQGNSA. This CDR3 has 15 residues. With 8 bases removed from V and 0 bases from J, the gap between germline ends came to 16 bases. The CDR3 nucleotides read TGTGCCAGCGCCCCGGGACTCATGTACCAAGAGACCCAGTACTTC. Encoded protein: CASAPGLMYQETQYF.

This clonotype was seen a handful of times. The gene calls are TRBV7-2 and TRBJ2-7; possibly TRBD2 for D (5 bases). This CDR3 comprises 14 residues. Per germline, CDR1 SGHTA and CDR2 FQGNSA. Trimming left V 1 base short and J 7 bases short, with 14 bases between. DNA for the CDR3: TGTGCCAGCAGCTTAGGGACTTATTTGGAGGAGCAGTACTTC. It translates to CASSLGTYLEEQYF.

The rearrangement joins TRBV2 to TRBJ2-1; 8 bases line up with TRBD2. Germline loops: CDR1 SNHLY, CDR2 FYNNEI. V shed 3 bases and J 9 bases; nucleotides not matched to a gene: 10. CDR3 size: 15 residues. CDR3 in DNA: TGTGCCAGCAGTGAGGAGCAGACGGGGGGGAGTGAGCAGTTCTTC. As protein: CASSEEQTGGSEQFF.

This clonotype has only a few counts. This chain joins TRBV7-9 and TRBJ1-6; D not certain. CDR3 length equals 17 residues. Germline CDR1 SEHNR, CDR2 FQNEAQ (reference sequence). The germline V and J ends were trimmed by 7 bases and 0 bases, with 16 bases remaining between them. The CDR3 loop reads CASTLTQYDSYNSPLHF. Here the CDR3 DNA reads TGTGCCAGCACCCTGACTCAGTACGACTCCTATAATTCACCCCTCCACTTT. Filled out from reference TRBV7-9 and TRBJ1-6, the complete variable domain reads DTGVSQNPRHKITKRGQNVTFRCDPISEHNRLYWYRQTLGQGPEFLTYFQNEAQLEKSRLLSDRFSAERPKGSFSTLEIQRTEQGDSAMYLCASTLTQYDSYNSPLHFGNGTRLTVT.

This clonotype was seen at least ten times. The chain employs TRBV14 and TRBJ2-2; D call uncertain. This CDR3 is 15 amino acids long. The germline V gene has CDR1 SGHDN and CDR2 FVKESK. The V gene lost 3 bases and the J gene lost 1 base, with 9 bases spanning the gap. The DNA of the CDR3 is TGTGCCAGCAGCCAGTCTATAGGGAACACCGGGGAGCTGTTTTTT. Protein sequence: CASSQSIGNTGELFF.

The chain recombines TRBV7-9 with TRBJ2-1; D is unclear. With 1 base removed from V and 0 bases from J, the gap between germline ends came to 4 bases. This CDR3 is 14 amino acids long. CDR1 is SEHNR and CDR2 is FQNEAQ in the germline V gene (reference sequence). The CDR3 DNA follows: TGTGCCAGCAGCTTAGTAGTCTCCTACAATGAGCAGTTCTTC. This codes for CASSLVVSYNEQFF.

The chain recombines TRBV6-5 with TRBJ2-1; 10 positions agree with TRBD1. The germline V gene encodes CDR1 MNHEY and CDR2 SVGAGI. The CDR3 spans 19 residues. V trimming: 4 bases; J trimming: 3 bases; junction bases outside the gene matches: 15. CDR3 sequence (DNA): TGTGCCAGCAGTTTTACATCCCCGGGACAGGGGTGGGTCTACAATGAGCAGTTCTTC. It translates to CASSFTSPGQGWVYNEQFF.

This clonotype has just a few counts. The chain recombines TRBV5-5 with TRBJ2-2; the D is unclear. With 0 bases removed from V and 0 bases from J, the gap between germline ends came to 3 bases. Germline assignment: CDR1 SGHKS and CDR2 YYEKEE (reference sequence). CDR3 length: 14 amino acids. The CDR3 region has the DNA TGTGCCAGCAGCTTGGACCCGAACACCGGGGAGCTGTTTTTT. Amino acids: CASSLDPNTGELFF.

The rearrangement links TRBV13 to TRBJ2-2; maybe TRBD2 (5 bases). Trimming took 1 base from V and 6 from J, leaving 9 bases between them. Germline CDR1 and CDR2: PRHDT and FYEKMQ (reference sequence). CDR3 length: 14 amino acids. The CDR3 spells CASSLDGGPGELFF. In DNA form, the CDR3 reads TGTGCCAGCAGCTTAGACGGCGGGCCCGGGGAGCTGTTTTTT.

This clonotype was observed a few times. This chain links TRBV5-1 with TRBJ2-3, with D possibly being TRBD1 (5 bases). The CDR3 sequence is 15 residues long. Germline assignment: CDR1 SGHRS and CDR2 YFSETQ. The ends were cut back, 4 bases at V and 2 bases at J, with 14 bases in the middle. The CDR3 DNA sequence: TGCGCCAGCAGCAACGGACACCAGAACACAGATACGCAGTATTTT. Translated: CASSNGHQNTDTQYF.

The genes are TRBV6-1 and TRBJ2-7; a possible D gene is TRBD2 (5 bases). The CDR3 length is 12 residues. The V and J ends lost 5 bases and 5 bases respectively, with 10 bases between them. Per the germline V gene, CDR1 is MNHNS and CDR2 is SASEGT. In DNA form, the CDR3 reads TGTGCCAGCAGTTACGGGGTCAACGAGCAGTACTTC. Amino acid sequence: CASSYGVNEQYF.

The chain recombines TRBV7-6 with TRBJ2-1, with unresolved D. The CDR3 runs to 14 residues. Germline values: CDR1 SGHVS, CDR2 FNYEAQ. V dropped 2 bases and J dropped 7 bases, with 12 bases sitting between them. In DNA form, the CDR3 reads TGTGCCAGCAGCTTACAGTCCCATCGGAATGAGCAGTTCTTC. Protein sequence: CASSLQSHRNEQFF.

This chain connects TRBV5-6 to TRBJ1-2, with 9 bases lining up with TRBD1. The CDR3 runs 16 residues. The V and J ends lost 5 bases and 2 bases, in that order; junction bases with no gene match: 10. The germline V gene encodes CDR1 SGHDT and CDR2 YYEEEE. As DNA, the CDR3 is TGTGCCAGCAGAACGGGAGGGACAGGGTTGAACTATGGCTACACCTTC. Amino acids: CASRTGGTGLNYGYTF.

The V call is TRBV6-5, the J call TRBJ2-7; maybe TRBD1 (6 bases). Germline V lookup: CDR1 MNHEY, CDR2 SVGAGI. V lost 0 bases and J lost 1, with 10 bases in between. CDR3 length equals 15 residues. CDR3 DNA: TGTGCCAGCAGTTACTCGACAGGATCGTCCTACGAGCAGTACTTC. Protein sequence: CASSYSTGSSYEQYF.

The chain is built from TRBV12-3 or TRBV12-4 and TRBJ1-2; 7 bases fit TRBD1. CDR3 length: 14 amino acids. V gave up 5 bases and J gave up 1 base; unmatched junction bases: 4. The CDR3 DNA reads as TGTGCCAGCAGTACCACAGGGGTTAACTATGGCTACACCTTC. As protein: CASSTTGVNYGYTF.

The chain employs TRBV7-3 and TRBJ2-5; D is undetermined. From germline, CDR1 is SGHTA and CDR2 FQGTGA. The CDR3 extends over 14 amino acids. Trimming left V 2 bases short and J 4 bases short, with 11 bases between. The DNA for the CDR3 is TGTGCCAGCAGCTTAGATGTTCTCTTAGAGACCCAGTACTTC. Its translation is CASSLDVLLETQYF.

The J gene is TRBJ2-2, the V gene TRBV29-1; the D is unclear. The CDR3 is made up of 12 amino acids. Trimming removed 1 base at V and 7 bases at J, with 7 bases between. CDR1 and CDR2 (germline): SQVTM, ANQGSEA. CDR3 loop: CSVEGVVGELFF. The CDR3 DNA reads TGCAGCGTTGAAGGGGTTGTCGGGGAGCTGTTTTTT.

The chain carries TRBV4-1 and TRBJ2-7, with 7 bases that match TRBD1. V trimming: 5 bases; J trimming: 3 bases; junction bases outside the gene matches: 4. Germline CDR1 is MGHRA and CDR2 is YSYEKL. The CDR3 runs 13 residues. For the CDR3, the DNA is TGCGCCAGCAGCGCGAACAGGGGCTACGAGCAGTACTTC. It encodes CASSANRGYEQYF.

Remarks on this clonotype: Compared with germline, one end of the junction differs, possibly owing to a read error. The rearrangement uses TRBV7-7 and TRBJ2-1; 7 bases map to TRBD2. CDR3 length: 17 amino acids. CDR1 is SSHAT, CDR2 FNYEAQ, per germline (reference sequence). In DNA, the CDR3 is TGTGCTAGCAGCTTTGCGGCTGGCGGGGGTGTTGGGAATGAGCAGTTCTTC. It codes for CASSFAAGGGVGNEQFF.

The genes are TRBV13 and TRBJ2-1; D possibly uses TRBD1 or TRBD2 (6 bases each). In germline, CDR1 is PRHDT, CDR2 FYEKMQ (reference sequence). With 0 bases removed from V and 6 bases from J, the gap between germline ends came to 12 bases. This CDR3 has 15 residues. The CDR3 protein is CASSLGRGAGNEQFF. CDR3 nucleotide sequence: TGTGCCAGCAGCTTAGGAAGGGGGGCCGGCAATGAGCAGTTCTTC.

Comments on this clonotype: An end of the junction does not agree with germline; a read error may underlie this. J is TRBJ2-1 and V is TRBV7-6; possibly TRBD2 for D (6 bases). The CDR3 has 13 residues. The V gene's germline CDR1 is SGHVS and CDR2 FNYEAQ. CDR3 in DNA: TGTGCTAGCAGCTACGGACTATCCGATGAGCAGTTCTTC. This sequence encodes CASSYGLSDEQFF. Full variable domain (remainder filled in from reference TRBV7-6 and TRBJ2-1): GAGVSQSPRYKVTKRGQDVALRCDPISGHVSLYWYRQALGQGPEFLTYFNYEAQQDKSGLPNDRFSAERPEGSISTLTIQRTEQRDSAMYRCASSYGLSDEQFFGPGTRLTVL.

The chain employs TRBV27 and TRBJ1-6, with D hard to call. The V gene's germline CDR1 is MNHEY and CDR2 SMNVEV (reference sequence). Trimming took off 5 bases at V and 3 bases at J, with 17 bases between the two ends. CDR3 length: 17 residues. DNA for the CDR3: TGTGCCAGCAGTCAAAGCTTCAGGCTCCTCTATAATTCACCCCTCCACTTT. This sequence encodes CASSQSFRLLYNSPLHF.

This clonotype was detected only a few times. This chain links TRBV7-8 with TRBJ2-3; the D is unclear. Trimming removed 5 bases from V and 2 bases from J, with 8 bases in between. Germline assignment: CDR1 SGHVS and CDR2 FQNEAQ. CDR3 length: 13 amino acids. The CDR3 region has the DNA TGTGCCAGCAGCCCTGAACCCACAGATACGCAGTATTTT. This encodes CASSPEPTDTQYF.

Only a few counts were recorded for this clonotype. The chain is built from TRBV7-9 and TRBJ1-1; tentatively, D is TRBD1 (6 bases). The CDR3 extends over 16 amino acids. Germline lookup yields CDR1 SEHNR and CDR2 FQNEAQ (reference sequence). Between the trimmed V and J ends, which lost 3 bases and 5 bases, there was a span of 19 bases. CDR3 loop: CASSFWGGSRGTEAFF. The DNA of the CDR3 is TGTGCCAGCAGCTTTTGGGGGGGCAGCCGAGGAACTGAAGCTTTCTTT.

V and J are TRBV6-1 and TRBJ1-3; D is unresolved. The V end was cut by 1 base, the J end by 8 bases, with 3 bases between. The CDR3 runs 11 residues. Germline CDR1 is MNHNS and CDR2 is SASEGT. The CDR3 reads CASSEGYTIYF. CDR3 sequence (DNA): TGTGCCAGCAGTGAAGGATACACCATATATTTT.